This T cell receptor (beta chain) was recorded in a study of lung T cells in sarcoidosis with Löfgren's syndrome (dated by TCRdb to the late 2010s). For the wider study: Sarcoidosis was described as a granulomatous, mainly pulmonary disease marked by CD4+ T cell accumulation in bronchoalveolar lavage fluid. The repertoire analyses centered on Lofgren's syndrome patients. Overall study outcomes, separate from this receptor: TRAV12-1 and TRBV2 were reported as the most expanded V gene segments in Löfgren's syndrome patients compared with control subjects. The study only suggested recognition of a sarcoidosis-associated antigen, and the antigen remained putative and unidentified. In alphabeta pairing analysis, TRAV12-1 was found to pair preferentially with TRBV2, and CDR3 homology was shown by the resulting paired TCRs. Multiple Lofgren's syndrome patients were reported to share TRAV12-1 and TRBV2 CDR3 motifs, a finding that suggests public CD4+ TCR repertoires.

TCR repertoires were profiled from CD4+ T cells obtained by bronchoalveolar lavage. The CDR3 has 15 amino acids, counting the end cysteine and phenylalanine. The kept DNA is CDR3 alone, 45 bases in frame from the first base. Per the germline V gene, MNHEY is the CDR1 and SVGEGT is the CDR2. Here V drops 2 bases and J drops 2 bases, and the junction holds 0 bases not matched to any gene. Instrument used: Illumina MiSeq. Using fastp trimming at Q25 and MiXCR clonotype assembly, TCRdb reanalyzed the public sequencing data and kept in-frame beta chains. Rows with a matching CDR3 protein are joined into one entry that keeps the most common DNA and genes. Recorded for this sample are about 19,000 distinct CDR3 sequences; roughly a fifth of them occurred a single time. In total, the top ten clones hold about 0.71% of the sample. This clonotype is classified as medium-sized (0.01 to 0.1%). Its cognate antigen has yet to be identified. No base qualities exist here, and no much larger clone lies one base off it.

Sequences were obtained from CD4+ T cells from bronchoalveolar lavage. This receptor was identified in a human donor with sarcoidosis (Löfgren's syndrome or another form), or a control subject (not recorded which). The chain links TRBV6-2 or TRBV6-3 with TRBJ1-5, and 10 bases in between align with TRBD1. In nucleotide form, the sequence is TGTGCCAGCAGTTACGGGACAGGGGGCAATCAGCCCCAGCATTTT. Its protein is CASSYGTGGNQPQHF.